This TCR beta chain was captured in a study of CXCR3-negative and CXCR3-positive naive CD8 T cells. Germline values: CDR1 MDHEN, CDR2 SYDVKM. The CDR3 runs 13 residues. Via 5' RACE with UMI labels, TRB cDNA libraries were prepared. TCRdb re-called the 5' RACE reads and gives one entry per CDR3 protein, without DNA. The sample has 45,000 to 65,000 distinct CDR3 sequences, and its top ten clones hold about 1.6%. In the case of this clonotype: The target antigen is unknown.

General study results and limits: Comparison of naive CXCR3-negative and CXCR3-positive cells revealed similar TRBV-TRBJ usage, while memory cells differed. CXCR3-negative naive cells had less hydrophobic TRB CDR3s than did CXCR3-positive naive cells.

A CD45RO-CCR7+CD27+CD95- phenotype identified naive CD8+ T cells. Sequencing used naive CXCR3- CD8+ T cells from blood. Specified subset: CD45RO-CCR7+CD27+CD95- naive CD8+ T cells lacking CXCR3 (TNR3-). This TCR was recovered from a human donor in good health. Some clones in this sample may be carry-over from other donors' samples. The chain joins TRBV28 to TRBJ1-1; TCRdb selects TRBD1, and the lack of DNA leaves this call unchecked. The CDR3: CASSWTDNTEAFF. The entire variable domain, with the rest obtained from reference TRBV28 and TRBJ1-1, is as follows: DVKVTQSSRYLVKRTGEKVFLECVQDMDHENMFWYRQDPGLGLRLIYFSYDVKMKEKGDIPEGYSVSREKKERFSLILESASTNQTSMYLCASSWTDNTEAFFGQGTRLTVV.